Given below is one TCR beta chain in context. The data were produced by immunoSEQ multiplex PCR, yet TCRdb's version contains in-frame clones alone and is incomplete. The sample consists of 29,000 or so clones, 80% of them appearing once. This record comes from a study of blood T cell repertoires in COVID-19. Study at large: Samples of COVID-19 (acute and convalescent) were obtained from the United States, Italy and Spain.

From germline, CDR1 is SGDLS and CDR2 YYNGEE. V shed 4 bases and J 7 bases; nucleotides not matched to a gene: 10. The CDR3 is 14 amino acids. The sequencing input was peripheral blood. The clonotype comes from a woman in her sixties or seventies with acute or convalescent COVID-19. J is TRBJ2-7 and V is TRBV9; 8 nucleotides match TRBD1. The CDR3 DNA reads TGTGCCAGCAGCCCGGTTCAGGGGGCCGGGGAGCAGTACTTC. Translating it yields CASSPVQGAGEQYF.